The T cell receptor beta chain under discussion was sequenced for a study of cytomegalovirus exposure and HLA in healthy donors. The V gene end was trimmed by 3 bases and the J gene end by 7 bases; junction bases not matched to a gene: 4. This CDR3 is 16 amino acids long. CDR1 and CDR2 (germline): LNHDA, SQIVND (reference sequence). General study findings and limits: A list of more than 150 TCR beta chains associated with cytomegalovirus was given. Later analysis demonstrated an association between a missense DCLRE1C variant and TCR beta V- and J-gene trimming.

Of note for this clone: Its target is not known.

PCR primers comprised 60 Vbeta and 13 Jbeta primers. Repertoires were generated with immunoSEQ multiplex PCR, while TCRdb's copy carries only in-frame clones and drops some. The data contain over 110,000 clones, approximately 80% of them seen just once; the ten biggest clones take up about 6.8%. This TCR was recovered from a woman between 40 and 50 years old in good health and CMV-seropositive. The chain carries TRBV19 and TRBJ2-1, with 15 bases matching TRBD2. The specimen was PBMCs. This CDR3 reads CASSIGTSGRLNEQFF. In nucleotides, the CDR3 is TGTGCCAGTAGTATCGGGACTAGCGGGAGGTTGAATGAGCAGTTCTTC.